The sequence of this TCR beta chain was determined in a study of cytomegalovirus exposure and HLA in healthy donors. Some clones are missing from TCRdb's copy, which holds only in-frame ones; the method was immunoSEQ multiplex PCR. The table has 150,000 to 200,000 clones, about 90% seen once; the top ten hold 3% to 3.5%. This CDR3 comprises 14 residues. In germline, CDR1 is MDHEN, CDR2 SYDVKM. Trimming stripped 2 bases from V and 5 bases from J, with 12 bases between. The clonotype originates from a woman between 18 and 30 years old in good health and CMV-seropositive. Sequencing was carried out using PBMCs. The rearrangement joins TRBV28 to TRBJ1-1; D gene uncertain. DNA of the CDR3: TGTGCCAGCAGTTTAGGGCCCCGCCGAACTGAAGCTTTCTTT. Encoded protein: CASSLGPRRTEAFF.